The 17 T cell receptor beta chains below come from one sample, sequenced in a study of T cell responses to AZD1222 COVID-19 vaccine. Sequencing used immunoSEQ multiplex PCR; TCRdb keeps in-frame clones, though not all of them. The data show 110,000 to 150,000 clones, about nine tenths seen once. The sequences come from peripheral blood, collected on day 0 of AZD1222 vaccination. These receptors all stem from an adult in good health.

The V call is TRBV7-6, the J call TRBJ1-3; D ambiguous. The germline CDR1 and CDR2 sequences are SGHVS and FNYEAQ. There are 17 residues in the CDR3. V gave up 5 bases and J gave up 3 bases, with 20 bases separating them. The chain's CDR3 is CASSDVAWQRGGNTIYF. CDR3 bases: TGTGCCAGCAGCGATGTAGCGTGGCAGCGAGGTGGAAACACCATATATTTT.

The V and J genes are TRBV5-6 and TRBJ2-5, with TRBD2 identical over 9 bases. V shed 4 bases, J shed 1 base, and the junction held 5 bases outside the gene matches. Germline-derived CDR1 and CDR2 are SGHDT and YYEEEE. The CDR3 has 15 residues. The CDR3 region is CASSIAGGPQETQYF. CDR3 nucleotides: TGTGCCAGCAGCATTGCGGGGGGGCCCCAAGAGACCCAGTACTTC.

The V and J genes are TRBV3-1 (or the pseudogene TRBV3-2) and TRBJ1-1; 9 bases agree with TRBD1. The junction had 1 base not matched to a gene; V was cut back by 0 bases and J by 2 bases. The CDR3 extends over 15 amino acids. CDR1 LGHDT and CDR2 YNNKEL come from the germline V gene (reference sequence). CDR3 amino acids: CASSQEGQGNTEAFF. CDR3 in DNA: TGTGCCAGCAGCCAAGAGGGACAGGGTAACACTGAAGCTTTCTTT.

The CDR3 reads CASSPHRTGVNYGYTF. The DNA of the CDR3 is TGTGCCAGCAGCCCCCATAGGACAGGGGTTAACTATGGCTACACCTTC. The chain recombines TRBV3-1 (or the pseudogene TRBV3-2) with TRBJ1-2, with TRBD1 identical over 9 bases. This CDR3 spans 16 amino acids. The V segment lost 4 bases and the J segment 1 base; nucleotides outside the gene matches: 7. Germline CDR1 is LGHDT and CDR2 is YNNKEL (reference sequence).

This chain links TRBV6-2 or TRBV6-3 with TRBJ2-3; possibly TRBD2 for D (5 bases). V dropped 5 bases and J dropped 2 bases, with 11 bases sitting between them. This CDR3 contains 14 residues. The germline CDR1 and CDR2 sequences are MNHEY and SVGEGT. The CDR3 protein is CASSRLTVTDTQYF. The DNA of the CDR3 is TGTGCCAGCAGTCGACTAACGGTCACAGATACGCAGTATTTT.

The chain combines TRBV9 with TRBJ2-1; 11 bases are shared with TRBD2. CDR1 and CDR2 from the germline V gene are SGDLS and YYNGEE. Trimming took 0 bases from V and 4 from J; bases not matched to a gene: 6. CDR3 length: 17 amino acids. CDR3 bases: TGTGCCAGCAGCGTAGCTCCTAGCGGGGGGTTTTACAATGAGCAGTTCTTC. Amino acid sequence: CASSVAPSGGFYNEQFF.

This rearrangement joins TRBV7-3 to TRBJ2-5; 11 bases align to TRBD1. This CDR3 region has 15 residues. J was trimmed by 3 bases and V by 2 bases; bases with no gene match: 2. Germline CDR1 reads SGHTA; CDR2 reads FQGTGA. The DNA for the CDR3 is TGTGCCAGCAGCTTACCGGGACAGGGGGAAGAGACCCAGTACTTC. Amino acids: CASSLPGQGEETQYF.

The chain combines TRBV19 with TRBJ2-4; the D gene is possibly TRBD2 (6 bases). This CDR3 is built from 18 residues. Germline loops: CDR1 LNHDA, CDR2 SQIVND (reference sequence). The V end lost 6 bases, the J end lost 0 bases, and 21 bases lay between the germline ends. The CDR3 DNA reads as TGTGCCAGTAGACCAGCGGGCCGCCTTTCCCTAGCCAAAAACATTCAGTACTTC. This encodes CASRPAGRLSLAKNIQYF.

The chain couples TRBV7-2 to TRBJ1-1; unclear D gene. Germline values: CDR1 SGHTA, CDR2 FQGNSA. Trimming removed 8 bases at V and 1 base at J, with 17 bases between. The CDR3 extends over 15 amino acids. CDR3 loop: CASRRGRAENTEAFF. The CDR3 region has the DNA TGTGCCAGCCGAAGAGGGCGTGCGGAGAACACTGAAGCTTTCTTT.

In this sample, this clone turned up a few times. The V call is TRBV11-3, the J call TRBJ2-1, with TRBD2 identical over 13 bases. Losses at the gene ends were 5 bases for V and 9 bases for J; bases not matched to a gene: 10. The germline V gene has CDR1 SGHNT and CDR2 YENEEA. The CDR3 runs to 16 residues. CDR3 DNA sequence: TGTGCCAGCAGCGCCCGGGAGACTAGCGGGAGGACTGAGCAGTTCTTC. This sequence encodes CASSARETSGRTEQFF.

The genes are TRBV9 and TRBJ2-2, with unresolved D. V was trimmed by 1 base and J by 7 bases, leaving 8 bases between them. CDR3 size: 13 residues. The germline V gene has CDR1 SGDLS and CDR2 YYNGEE. The CDR3 DNA follows: TGTGCCAGCAGCGTAATGGAATTCGGGGAGCTGTTTTTT. As protein: CASSVMEFGELFF.

The chain uses TRBV5-1 and TRBJ1-4; D is possibly TRBD1 (5 bases). The CDR3 has 14 amino acids. Germline V lookup: CDR1 SGHRS, CDR2 YFSETQ. The V and J ends lost 4 bases and 2 bases respectively, with 9 bases between them. As DNA, the CDR3 is TGCGCCAGCAGCCTGGACACCACTAATGAAAAACTGTTTTTT. Residues: CASSLDTTNEKLFF.

The chain uses TRBV6-4 and TRBJ1-2; 7 positions match TRBD1. This CDR3 has 14 amino acids. Germline CDR1 is MRHNA and CDR2 is SNTAGT. V dropped 5 bases and J dropped 6; count of bases not matched to a gene: 9. The CDR3 nucleotides read TGTGCCAGCAGTCCCACAGGGGAGACTAATGGCTACACCTTC. As protein: CASSPTGETNGYTF.

The chain uses TRBV6-2 or TRBV6-3 and TRBJ1-4, with a possible D match to TRBD1 (5 bases). The CDR3 sequence is 15 residues long. Trimming took off 0 bases at V and 4 bases at J, with 9 bases between the two ends. Germline CDR1 reads MNHEY; CDR2 reads SVGEGT. In DNA, the CDR3 is TGTGCCAGCAGTTACTCGGGGCCCATTAATGAAAAACTGTTTTTT. Protein product: CASSYSGPINEKLFF.

The genes are TRBV29-1 and TRBJ1-6, with no clear D. The CDR3 has 15 residues. CDR1 is SQVTM, CDR2 ANQGSEA, per germline. The DNA for the CDR3 is TGCAGACAAGCCAGAGTGTTCCGCGGTCATTCACCCCTCCACTTT. Encoded protein: CRQARVFRGHSPLHF. Together with reference TRBV29-1 and TRBJ1-6, the CDR3 gives the full variable domain: SAVISQKPSRDICQRGTSLTIQCQVDSQVTMMFWYRQQPGQSLTLIATANQGSEATYESGFVIDKFPISRPNLTFSTLTVSNMSPEDSSIYLCRQARVFRGHSPLHFGNGTRLTVT.

This CDR3 is CASSATGGSGANVLTF. The DNA for the CDR3 is TGTGCCAGCAGTGCAACAGGGGGCTCTGGGGCCAACGTCCTGACTTTC. V and J are TRBV25-1 and TRBJ2-6; 8 nucleotides line up with TRBD1. CDR3 size: 16 residues. Germline CDR1 reads MGHDK; CDR2 reads SYGVNS. The J segment lost 0 bases and the V segment lost 4 bases, leaving 2 bases of the junction unmatched.

The genes are TRBV6-2 or TRBV6-3 and TRBJ2-2; 7 bases match TRBD2. Losses at the gene ends were 6 bases for V and 5 bases for J; bases not matched to a gene: 12. Looked up from germline, CDR1 is MNHEY and CDR2 is SVGEGT. This CDR3 comprises 16 residues. CDR3 coding DNA: TGTGCCAGCAGCCACTGGGGCGGGAGTGGTACCGGGGAGCTGTTTTTT. It encodes CASSHWGGSGTGELFF.